Listed below are T cell receptor beta chains from one sample, sequenced in a study of ipilimumab plus nivolumab after autologous stem cell transplantation. Clones were sequenced by immunoSEQ multiplex PCR, and TCRdb holds only the in-frame ones, with some missing. The data show 15,000 or so clones, over 60% seen once. Sequenced here: PBMCs, sampled in a trial of ipilimumab plus nivolumab as post-transplant consolidation. The receptors derive from a male donor with diffuse large B-cell lymphoma. CDR3s include the opening cysteine and the closing phenylalanine or tryptophan. A D gene is named only where the DNA matches it firmly. Clone size is stated in some rows and not others, as once, few, many or a class when expanded.

j_gene: TRBJ1-1
d_gene: -
abundance: -
v_gene: TRBV5-4
CDR3nt: TGTGCCAGCCAGAGGGACTCCGCTGAAGCTTTCTTT
CDR3aa: CASQRDSAEAFF

j_gene: TRBJ2-3
d_gene: -
abundance: -
v_gene: TRBV5-4
CDR3nt: TGTGCCAGCAGCTTCGGACTCACAGATACGCAGTATTTT
CDR3aa: CASSFGLTDTQYF

j_gene: TRBJ2-2
d_gene: TRBD2
abundance: -
v_gene: TRBV19
CDR3nt: TGTGCCAGTAGAATAGCGGGAGCGGGGACCGGGGAGCTGTTTTTT
CDR3aa: CASRIAGAGTGELFF

j_gene: TRBJ2-1
d_gene: -
abundance: -
v_gene: TRBV7-9
CDR3nt: TGTGCCAGCAGCCCCCGGCCCAACAATGAGCAGTTCTTC
CDR3aa: CASSPRPNNEQFF

j_gene: TRBJ2-1
d_gene: -
abundance: few
v_gene: TRBV6-1
CDR3nt: TGTGCCAGCAGTGAAGGATGGAACTCCTACAATGAGCAGTTCTTC
CDR3aa: CASSEGWNSYNEQFF

j_gene: TRBJ2-7
d_gene: -
abundance: -
v_gene: TRBV6-1
CDR3nt: TGTGCCAGCAGTCTCCAGAGGGGCGCCGACTACGAGCAGTACTTC
CDR3aa: CASSLQRGADYEQYF

j_gene: TRBJ2-1
d_gene: -
abundance: few
v_gene: TRBV13
CDR3nt: TGTGCCAGCAGCCCTATTACGATGGATGAGCAGTTCTTC
CDR3aa: CASSPITMDEQFF

j_gene: TRBJ2-3
d_gene: -
abundance: -
v_gene: TRBV7-6
CDR3nt: TGTGCCAGCAGCGGGCGCCGCCTCGATACGCAGTATTTT
CDR3aa: CASSGRRLDTQYF

j_gene: TRBJ1-1
d_gene: -
abundance: -
v_gene: TRBV29-1
CDR3nt: TGCAGCGTCATGACAGGTGAAGCTTTCTTT
CDR3aa: CSVMTGEAFF

j_gene: TRBJ2-5
d_gene: TRBD2
abundance: -
v_gene: TRBV19
CDR3nt: TGTGCCAGTAGCACCGGGTGGGGGGGTACTGGAGAGACCCAGTACTTC
CDR3aa: CASSTGWGGTGETQYF

j_gene: TRBJ1-4
d_gene: -
abundance: large
v_gene: TRBV7-9
CDR3nt: TGTGCCAGCAGCTCCTCGCGAGGGGGGTTTTTCGAAAAACTGTTTTTT
CDR3aa: CASSSSRGGFFEKLFF

j_gene: TRBJ1-2
d_gene: TRBD1
abundance: -
v_gene: TRBV10-3
CDR3nt: TGTGCCATCAGTGATGAGGGACAGGGGTACGGCTACACCTTC
CDR3aa: CAISDEGQGYGYTF

j_gene: TRBJ2-1
d_gene: TRBD2
abundance: -
v_gene: TRBV7-2
CDR3nt: TGTGCCAGCAGCCATAGCGGGGGGTCCCTCTACAATGAGCAGTTCTTC
CDR3aa: CASSHSGGSLYNEQFF

j_gene: TRBJ2-7
d_gene: TRBD1
abundance: -
v_gene: TRBV11-2
CDR3nt: TGTGCCAGCAGCGGGACAGGGATGGAGCAGTACTTC
CDR3aa: CASSGTGMEQYF

j_gene: TRBJ2-3
d_gene: TRBD2
abundance: -
v_gene: TRBV9
CDR3nt: TGTGCCAGCAGCGTAGAGGGGCTAGCGGGGGGTTACACAGATACGCAGTATTTT
CDR3aa: CASSVEGLAGGYTDTQYF

j_gene: TRBJ1-4
d_gene: -
abundance: -
v_gene: TRBV25-1
CDR3nt: TGTGCCAGCAGTGAATACACAACTAATGAAAAACTGTTTTTT
CDR3aa: CASSEYTTNEKLFF

j_gene: TRBJ1-2
d_gene: -
abundance: -
v_gene: TRBV27
CDR3nt: TGTGCCAGCAGTTTATCCGGGCTCTATGGCTACACCTTC
CDR3aa: CASSLSGLYGYTF

j_gene: TRBJ2-2
d_gene: -
abundance: many
v_gene: TRBV4-1
CDR3nt: TGCGCCAGCAGCCCCTCCGCCATGAACACCGGGGAGCTGTTTTTT
CDR3aa: CASSPSAMNTGELFF

j_gene: TRBJ1-1
d_gene: -
abundance: -
v_gene: TRBV28
CDR3nt: TGTGCCAGCAGCCAAACTCCGGGGAACACTGAAGCTTTCTTT
CDR3aa: CASSQTPGNTEAFF

j_gene: TRBJ1-4
d_gene: -
abundance: few
v_gene: TRBV7-6
CDR3nt: TGTGCCAGCAGCTCGCCGACAGGAGGGAATGAAAAACTGTTTTTT
CDR3aa: CASSSPTGGNEKLFF

j_gene: TRBJ2-5
d_gene: -
abundance: -
v_gene: TRBV5-1
CDR3nt: TGCGCCAGCAGCTTGGCGTCAAGGACCAACCAAGAGACCCAGTACTTC
CDR3aa: CASSLASRTNQETQYF

j_gene: TRBJ2-7
d_gene: -
abundance: -
v_gene: TRBV12-2
CDR3nt: TGTGCAAGTCGCTTAGGTCTAGCGGGCTTTCCCCGGGAGCAGTACTTC
CDR3aa: CASRLGLAGFPREQYF

j_gene: TRBJ2-3
d_gene: TRBD2
abundance: few
v_gene: TRBV10-2
CDR3nt: TGCGCCAGCGGGCAAGCGGGGGGGCAGTATTTT
CDR3aa: CASGQAGGQYF

j_gene: TRBJ1-2
d_gene: -
abundance: once
v_gene: TRBV11-2
CDR3nt: TGTGCCAGCAGCTTAGGGAGCGGGGGCGGCTATGGCTACACCTTC
CDR3aa: CASSLGSGGGYGYTF

j_gene: TRBJ1-1
d_gene: -
abundance: -
v_gene: TRBV11-3
CDR3nt: TGTGCCAGCAGCCCTTCAAGGGGGGTCACTGAAGCTTTCTTT
CDR3aa: CASSPSRGVTEAFF

j_gene: TRBJ1-6
d_gene: TRBD1
abundance: -
v_gene: TRBV6-4
CDR3nt: TGTGCCAGCAGCCAACAGGGGAATTCACCCCTCCACTTT
CDR3aa: CASSQQGNSPLHF

j_gene: TRBJ1-4
d_gene: -
abundance: -
v_gene: TRBV5-6
CDR3nt: TGTGCCAGCAGCTTGGATGGAGGTATTAATGAAAAACTGTTTTTT
CDR3aa: CASSLDGGINEKLFF

j_gene: TRBJ2-3
d_gene: TRBD2
abundance: -
v_gene: TRBV19
CDR3nt: TGTGCCAGTAGTATTCGGCGGGGGGGAACAGATACGCAGTATTTT
CDR3aa: CASSIRRGGTDTQYF

j_gene: TRBJ1-1
d_gene: -
abundance: -
v_gene: TRBV7-9
CDR3nt: TGTGCCAGCAGCCAAGACAGGCTGAACACTGAAGCTTTCTTT
CDR3aa: CASSQDRLNTEAFF

j_gene: TRBJ2-1
d_gene: TRBD2
abundance: -
v_gene: TRBV18
CDR3nt: TGTGCCAGCTCACCACGACTAGCGGGGGACAATGAGCAGTTCTTC
CDR3aa: CASSPRLAGDNEQFF

j_gene: TRBJ2-1
d_gene: -
abundance: -
v_gene: TRBV10-3
CDR3nt: TGTGCCATCAGGGATCCCCGGGTTGCTCTTTACAATGAGCAGTTCTTC
CDR3aa: CAIRDPRVALYNEQFF

j_gene: TRBJ1-5
d_gene: -
abundance: -
v_gene: TRBV5-8
CDR3nt: TGTGCCAGCAGACGCGACCTAAATCAGCCCCAGCATTTT
CDR3aa: CASRRDLNQPQHF

j_gene: TRBJ1-5
d_gene: -
abundance: medium-sized
v_gene: TRBV28
CDR3nt: TGTGCCAGCAGTTTTATAGGGCCCCAGCATTTT
CDR3aa: CASSFIGPQHF

j_gene: TRBJ1-1
d_gene: TRBD1
abundance: -
v_gene: TRBV15
CDR3nt: TGTGCCACCATCCACGAGACAGGGGGCGCGTACACTGAAGCTTTCTTT
CDR3aa: CATIHETGGAYTEAFF

j_gene: TRBJ1-4
d_gene: TRBD1
abundance: -
v_gene: TRBV30
CDR3nt: TGTGCCTGGGACAGGGGGCAGGAGGAAAAACTGTTTTTT
CDR3aa: CAWDRGQEEKLFF

j_gene: TRBJ2-7
d_gene: TRBD2
abundance: many
v_gene: TRBV5-8
CDR3nt: TGTGCCAGCAGCCATGGACTAGCGGGAGGGTACGAGCAGTACTTC
CDR3aa: CASSHGLAGGYEQYF

j_gene: TRBJ1-5
d_gene: TRBD1
abundance: -
v_gene: TRBV10-1
CDR3nt: TGCGCCACCCGAACAGGGGGTTTTCGCAATCAGCCCCAGCATTTT
CDR3aa: CATRTGGFRNQPQHF

j_gene: TRBJ2-7
d_gene: -
abundance: -
v_gene: TRBV10-1
CDR3nt: TGCGCCAGCAGTGAGTCGTCTGTCAGACTCTACGAGCAGTACTTC
CDR3aa: CASSESSVRLYEQYF

j_gene: TRBJ1-4
d_gene: TRBD1
abundance: -
v_gene: TRBV9
CDR3nt: TGTGCCAGCAGCGAACGGGACAGGGGGGGTGAAAAACTGTTTTTT
CDR3aa: CASSERDRGGEKLFF

j_gene: TRBJ2-3
d_gene: -
abundance: -
v_gene: TRBV5-4
CDR3nt: TGTGCCAGCAGCTTACCTAGCACAGATACGCAGTATTTT
CDR3aa: CASSLPSTDTQYF

j_gene: TRBJ2-7
d_gene: -
abundance: few
v_gene: TRBV30
CDR3nt: TGTGCCTGGAGTGTAACCGGGTTATCCTACGAGCAGTACTTC
CDR3aa: CAWSVTGLSYEQYF

j_gene: TRBJ2-3
d_gene: TRBD2
abundance: -
v_gene: TRBV28
CDR3nt: TGTGCCAGCAGTCCCTCCGGACTAGCGGGAGCTTCGAATACGGATACGCAGTATTTT
CDR3aa: CASSPSGLAGASNTDTQYF

j_gene: TRBJ1-3
d_gene: TRBD1
abundance: few
v_gene: TRBV19
CDR3nt: TGTGCCAGTAGGGACAGGGGGCAGGGAGGAAACACCATATATTTT
CDR3aa: CASRDRGQGGNTIYF

j_gene: TRBJ1-2
d_gene: TRBD1
abundance: few
v_gene: TRBV19
CDR3nt: TGTGCCAGTAGTATCACAGGGGTATGGGGCTACACCTTC
CDR3aa: CASSITGVWGYTF

j_gene: TRBJ2-3
d_gene: -
abundance: -
v_gene: TRBV7-3
CDR3nt: TGTGCCAGCAGCTTGAGCAGCGGGTTCACAGATACGCAGTATTTT
CDR3aa: CASSLSSGFTDTQYF

j_gene: TRBJ1-1
d_gene: -
abundance: -
v_gene: TRBV7-7
CDR3nt: TGTGCTAGCAGCTTAGCGCGGGTAGGGGAGATTGTAGGGAACACTGAAGCTTTCTTT
CDR3aa: CASSLARVGEIVGNTEAFF

j_gene: TRBJ1-2
d_gene: TRBD1
abundance: -
v_gene: TRBV11-2
CDR3nt: TGTGCCAGCAGCTTAGTGACAGGGGCGTATGGCTACACCTTC
CDR3aa: CASSLVTGAYGYTF

j_gene: TRBJ2-1
d_gene: -
abundance: -
v_gene: TRBV4-1
CDR3nt: TGCGCCAGCAGTCACGTTGGGGCTGATGAGCAGTTCTTC
CDR3aa: CASSHVGADEQFF

j_gene: TRBJ2-3
d_gene: -
abundance: -
v_gene: TRBV7-2
CDR3nt: TGTGCCAGCAGCACCGGGGTGACAGATACGCAGTATTTT
CDR3aa: CASSTGVTDTQYF

j_gene: TRBJ2-7
d_gene: -
abundance: -
v_gene: TRBV7-2
CDR3nt: TGTGCCAGCAGCCCCAGGATAGCCATCGAGCAGTACTTC
CDR3aa: CASSPRIAIEQYF

j_gene: TRBJ1-1
d_gene: -
abundance: -
v_gene: TRBV11-3
CDR3nt: TGTGCCAGCAGCTTAGATAAAGTGAAGAACCCCGAAGCTTTCTTT
CDR3aa: CASSLDKVKNPEAFF

j_gene: TRBJ1-2
d_gene: -
abundance: -
v_gene: TRBV30
CDR3nt: TGTGCCTGGAGTGCAGGGACCTATGGCTACACCTTC
CDR3aa: CAWSAGTYGYTF

j_gene: TRBJ2-5
d_gene: TRBD1
abundance: -
v_gene: TRBV18
CDR3nt: TGTGCCAGCTCACCGGGACAGGGAAGAGAGACCCAGTACTTC
CDR3aa: CASSPGQGRETQYF

j_gene: TRBJ2-1
d_gene: -
abundance: -
v_gene: TRBV28
CDR3nt: TGTGCCAGCGCCCGGGGGCACAATGAGCAGTTCTTC
CDR3aa: CASARGHNEQFF

j_gene: TRBJ2-1
d_gene: -
abundance: few
v_gene: TRBV5-4
CDR3nt: TGTGCCAGCAGCGGGGGGTTTAATGAGCAGTTCTTC
CDR3aa: CASSGGFNEQFF

j_gene: TRBJ2-7
d_gene: TRBD2
abundance: -
v_gene: TRBV7-6
CDR3nt: TGTGCCAGCAGCCCTCAGACTAGCCCGCGGCCCTACGAGCAGTACTTC
CDR3aa: CASSPQTSPRPYEQYF

j_gene: TRBJ2-7
d_gene: TRBD2
abundance: -
v_gene: TRBV5-1
CDR3nt: TGCGCCAGCAGCTTATCGAGCGGGACTCTTTCCTACGAGCAGTACTTC
CDR3aa: CASSLSSGTLSYEQYF